This entry lists 24 T cell receptor beta chains sequenced from one sample in a study of cytomegalovirus exposure and HLA in healthy donors. A multiplex PCR was run with 60 Vbeta primers and 13 Jbeta primers. Produced via immunoSEQ multiplex PCR; TCRdb's table is partial and in-frame only. This sample has 150,000 to 200,000 clones; roughly four fifths occur once, and the top ten carry under 2%. Sequenced sample: PBMCs. The source of these receptors is a man aged 25-45 years in good health and CMV-seronegative.

This clone was detected only a few times. The chain joins TRBV19 to TRBJ1-1; D call uncertain. V shed 11 bases and J shed 2 bases, with 24 bases lying between them. Germline values: CDR1 LNHDA, CDR2 SQIVND (reference sequence). The CDR3 contains 16 residues. CDR3: CAATNPRRPGNTEAFF. DNA of the CDR3: TGTGCCGCCACAAACCCGCGGCGGCCTGGTAACACTGAAGCTTTCTTT.

V is TRBV6-4 and J is TRBJ2-1; the match to TRBD2 covers 9 bases. This CDR3 has 13 amino acids. With 3 bases clipped from V and 12 bases from J, the junction kept 6 bases outside the gene matches. Germline V gene data show CDR1 as MRHNA and CDR2 as SNTAGT. The CDR3 nucleotides are TGTGCCAGCAGTGAGTTTGCGGGAGGGCGGCAGTTCTTC. Translation gives CASSEFAGGRQFF.

This chain connects TRBV7-9 to TRBJ2-3; 10 bases fit TRBD2. The CDR3 has 17 amino acids. Germline V gene lookup returns CDR1 SEHNR and CDR2 FQNEAQ (reference sequence). J was trimmed by 5 bases and V by 2 bases; bases with no gene match: 10. In nucleotides, the CDR3 is TGTGCCAGCAGCTTAACCGAGCGGGAGGGCCGGAAAGATACGCAGTATTTT. It codes for CASSLTEREGRKDTQYF. Full variable domain (outside the CDR3, taken from reference TRBV7-9 and TRBJ2-3): DTGVSQNPRHKITKRGQNVTFRCDPISEHNRLYWYRQTLGQGPEFLTYFQNEAQLEKSRLLSDRFSAERPKGSFSTLEIQRTEQGDSAMYLCASSLTEREGRKDTQYFGPGTRLTVL.

V usage is TRBV6-5 and J usage is TRBJ2-7; TRBD1 matches at 11 bases. The germline V gene has CDR1 MNHEY and CDR2 SVGAGI. CDR3 length: 14 amino acids. Germline trimming cut 5 bases from V and 5 bases from J; bases unmatched to any gene: 5. The CDR3 spells CASSPRTGGHEQYF. In nucleotides, the CDR3 is TGTGCCAGCAGTCCGAGGACAGGGGGCCACGAGCAGTACTTC.

V usage is TRBV4-1 and J usage is TRBJ2-7; maybe TRBD2 (6 bases). With 4 bases removed from V and 7 bases from J, the gap between germline ends came to 23 bases. The CDR3 is 16 residues long. Germline V gene lookup returns CDR1 MGHRA and CDR2 YSYEKL. As DNA, the CDR3 is TGCGCCAGCAGCCGAGGGGACTCGACGACCGTTGGGGAGCAGTACTTC. This codes for CASSRGDSTTVGEQYF.

The chain combines TRBV29-1 with TRBJ2-2, with 9 positions matching TRBD1. The CDR3 totals 14 residues. J was trimmed by 4 bases and V by 6 bases; bases with no gene match: 6. Germline values: CDR1 SQVTM, CDR2 ANQGSEA. The chain's CDR3 is CSVLQGAGTGELFF. The CDR3 bases are TGCAGCGTACTACAGGGGGCTGGCACCGGGGAGCTGTTTTTT.

The gene calls are TRBV29-1 and TRBJ2-1, with 8 bases lining up with TRBD2. The CDR3 is made up of 17 amino acids. Germline CDR1 is SQVTM and CDR2 is ANQGSEA. V lost 5 bases and J lost 3; bases outside the gene matches: 15. The CDR3: CSVSVVDELADYNEQFF. The CDR3 DNA is TGCAGCGTTTCAGTGGTGGATGAACTAGCGGACTACAATGAGCAGTTCTTC.

This chain uses TRBV13 with TRBJ2-7; D possibly corresponds to TRBD2 (5 bases). V was shortened by 2 bases and J by 4 bases, with 6 bases between the two germline ends. The CDR3 covers 12 residues. The germline V gene encodes CDR1 PRHDT and CDR2 FYEKMQ (reference sequence). CDR3 sequence: CASSLSGYEQYF. Written as DNA, the CDR3 is TGTGCCAGCAGCTTAAGCGGTTACGAGCAGTACTTC.

This clone was detected only a few times. V usage is TRBV11-3 and J usage is TRBJ2-5; unclear D gene. Germline V gene lookup returns CDR1 SGHNT and CDR2 YENEEA. V shed 0 bases and J shed 5 bases, with 13 bases lying between them. The CDR3 covers 15 residues. In nucleotides, the CDR3 is TGTGCCAGCAGCTTAGATGGTTCCGGGTCGGAGACCCAGTACTTC. This gives the protein CASSLDGSGSETQYF. Full variable domain (missing parts from reference TRBV11-3 and TRBJ2-5): EAGVVQSPRYKIIEKKQPVAFWCNPISGHNTLYWYLQNLGQGPELLIRYENEEAVDDSQLPKDRFSAERLKGVDSTLKIQPAELGDSAVYLCASSLDGSGSETQYFGPGTRLLVL.

The rearrangement joins TRBV30 to TRBJ2-3, with 9 nucleotides matching TRBD1. The V gene end was trimmed by 0 bases and the J gene end by 4 bases; junction bases not matched to a gene: 5. CDR1 is GTSNPN and CDR2 is SVGIG in the germline V gene (reference sequence). There are 15 residues in the CDR3. The CDR3, as DNA: TGTGCCTGGAGTGTAGGGACAGGGTCCCCAGATACGCAGTATTTT. Its protein is CAWSVGTGSPDTQYF. Drawing the rest from reference TRBV30 and TRBJ2-3, the complete variable domain is SQTIHQWPATLVQPVGSPLSLECTVEGTSNPNLYWYRQAAGRGLQLLFYSVGIGQISSEVPQNLSASRPQDRQFILSSKKLLLSDSGFYLCAWSVGTGSPDTQYFGPGTRLTVL.

This chain joins TRBV7-9 and TRBJ2-2, with D uncertain. Trimming took off 5 bases at V and 1 base at J, with 8 bases between the two ends. The CDR3 runs 14 residues. Germline-derived CDR1 and CDR2 are SEHNR and FQNEAQ (reference sequence). Here the CDR3 reads CASSHDLNTGELFF. DNA of the CDR3: TGTGCCAGCAGCCATGACTTGAACACCGGGGAGCTGTTTTTT.

The chain has TRBV5-4 and TRBJ2-1; 8 bases match TRBD2. This CDR3 is built from 16 residues. Germline V gene sequence: CDR1 SGHNT, CDR2 YYREEE (reference sequence). J gave up 0 bases and V 3 bases, and 5 bases lay outside the gene matches. The CDR3 loop reads CASSSLSGSSYNEQFF. The DNA for the CDR3 is TGTGCCAGCAGCTCTCTCAGCGGGAGCTCCTACAATGAGCAGTTCTTC. Full variable domain (rest looked up from reference TRBV5-4 and TRBJ2-1): ETGVTQSPTHLIKTRGQQVTLRCSSQSGHNTVSWYQQALGQGPQFIFQYYREEENGRGNFPPRFSGLQFPNYSSELNVNALELDDSALYLCASSSLSGSSYNEQFFGPGTRLTVL.

In this sample, this clone turned up a few times. The V call is TRBV6-1, the J call TRBJ2-7; 10 positions match TRBD2. V lost 6 bases and J lost 6; bases outside the gene matches: 11. This CDR3 is built from 15 residues. The germline CDR1 and CDR2 sequences are MNHNS and SASEGT. The CDR3 bases are TGTGCCAGCAGGGATCTAGCGGGAGTCTCAGGCGAGCAGTACTTC. Encoded protein: CASRDLAGVSGEQYF.

This clone was counted a few times. This chain uses TRBV7-9 with TRBJ2-7; D perhaps matches TRBD1 (5 bases). Germline CDR1 and CDR2: SEHNR and FQNEAQ (reference sequence). The CDR3 is 13 amino acids. Trimming pared 8 bases from V and 2 bases from J, leaving 13 bases between. The CDR3 DNA follows: TGTGCCAGCGGAGACAGACCTACCTACGAGCAGTACTTC. The encoded protein is CASGDRPTYEQYF.

The rearrangement joins TRBV6-4 to TRBJ2-7; TRBD1 matches at 7 bases. Trimming took 7 bases from V and 7 from J; bases not matched to a gene: 13. The CDR3 sequence is 14 residues long. Germline CDR1 MRHNA, CDR2 SNTAGT. This CDR3 reads CASKPTGNVREQYF. The CDR3, as DNA: TGTGCCAGCAAGCCGACAGGGAATGTGAGGGAGCAGTACTTC.

In its sample, this clone was seen once. The rearrangement uses TRBV7-2 and TRBJ2-1; D gene ambiguous. The V end was cut by 1 base, the J end by 5 bases, with 9 bases between. The germline V gene encodes CDR1 SGHTA and CDR2 FQGNSA. There are 14 residues in the CDR3. CDR3 in amino acids: CASSLGGPNNEQFF. The DNA of the CDR3 is TGTGCCAGCAGCTTAGGAGGCCCAAACAATGAGCAGTTCTTC.

The chain employs TRBV11-1 and TRBJ2-7, with 11 bases matching TRBD2. CDR1 is SGHAT and CDR2 is FQDESV in the germline V gene (reference sequence). V was pared by 5 bases and J by 2 bases, with 5 bases of the junction left unmatched. The CDR3 loop spans 15 amino acids. The DNA for the CDR3 is TGTGCCAGCAGCGCCCGACTAGCGGGAACCTACGAGCAGTACTTC. It encodes CASSARLAGTYEQYF.

This chain joins TRBV6-5 and TRBJ2-5; maybe TRBD2 (5 bases). The germline CDR1 and CDR2 sequences are MNHEY and SVGAGI. The CDR3 has 13 amino acids. Between the trimmed V and J ends, which lost 6 bases and 5 bases, there was a span of 13 bases. The CDR3 DNA sequence: TGTGCCAGCAGCTCGGATCGCGGGGAGACCCAGTACTTC. Residues: CASSSDRGETQYF.

This chain uses TRBV2 with TRBJ2-1, with D possibly TRBD2 on 6 matching bases. The V end was cut by 5 bases, the J end by 10 bases, with 12 bases between. This CDR3 is built from 12 residues. CDR1 is SNHLY, CDR2 FYNNEI, per germline. The CDR3 nucleotides are TGTGCCAGCAGTTGGGAAGCGGGCGAGCAGTTCTTC. Translating it yields CASSWEAGEQFF.

V usage is TRBV29-1 and J usage is TRBJ2-5, with TRBD1 as a possible D gene (5 bases). V lost 6 bases and J 10 bases, leaving 12 bases between the germline ends. CDR1 and CDR2 (germline): SQVTM, ANQGSEA. CDR3 length: 10 residues. The CDR3, as DNA: TGCAGCGTGGCTACAGGAGTCCAGTACTTC. Amino acids: CSVATGVQYF.

J is TRBJ2-7 and V is TRBV27; TRBD2 aligns across 10 bases. Trimming removed 5 bases from V and 3 bases from J; junction bases left unmatched: 4. CDR3 length: 14 amino acids. The V gene's germline CDR1 is MNHEY and CDR2 SMNVEV (reference sequence). This chain's CDR3 is CASSPLAGVYEQYF. CDR3 nucleotides: TGTGCCAGCAGTCCCCTAGCGGGGGTCTACGAGCAGTACTTC.

V is TRBV9 and J is TRBJ2-5, with 9 bases lining up with TRBD1. With the DNA end fitting TRBJ2-7 better, the J assignment may be wrong. The germline CDR1 and CDR2 sequences are SGDLS and YYNGEE. CDR3 length equals 14 residues. CDR3 in amino acids: CASSVGTGAYEQYF. DNA of the CDR3: TGTGCCAGCAGCGTAGGGACAGGGGCCTACGAGCAGTACTTC.

About this clone: Its ends do not fully match the called genes, so a read error is possible. The J gene is TRBJ2-7, the V gene TRBV5-1; D gene uncertain. This CDR3 has 13 residues. The V gene's germline CDR1 is SGHRS and CDR2 YFSETQ. In nucleotides, the CDR3 is TGCGCCAGCAGCTTGATCCCCTCCTCCGAGCAGTACTTC. Its translation: CASSLIPSSEQYF.

The V and J genes are TRBV5-1 and TRBJ1-3; TRBD1 matches at 7 bases. This CDR3 is built from 14 residues. V dropped 4 bases and J dropped 3; count of bases not matched to a gene: 4. Germline CDR1 is SGHRS and CDR2 is YFSETQ. The CDR3 DNA sequence: TGCGCCAGCAGCCACGGGACAGTTGGAAACACCATATATTTT. It translates to CASSHGTVGNTIYF.